This paragraph covers one T cell receptor beta chain sequence. Profiled with immunoSEQ multiplex PCR; TCRdb holds only in-frame clones, not every one. This table has about 75,000 clones, approximately 95% appearing once. The data belong to a study of T cell changes during pregnancy in multiple sclerosis. Trimming took 3 bases from V and 2 from J; bases not matched to a gene: 3. Germline lookup yields CDR1 SGHTS and CDR2 YDEGEE. The CDR3 is made up of 15 amino acids. The input for sequencing was CD4+ T cells from peripheral blood mononuclear cells, taken after pregnancy. This rearrangement joins TRBV5-8 to TRBJ2-1, with 9 bases fitting TRBD2. The sequence came from a female donor with multiple sclerosis, enrolled in a pregnancy study. The CDR3 sequence is CASSSSSGTYNEQFF. The DNA of the CDR3 is TGTGCCAGCAGCTCGTCTAGCGGGACCTACAATGAGCAGTTCTTC.